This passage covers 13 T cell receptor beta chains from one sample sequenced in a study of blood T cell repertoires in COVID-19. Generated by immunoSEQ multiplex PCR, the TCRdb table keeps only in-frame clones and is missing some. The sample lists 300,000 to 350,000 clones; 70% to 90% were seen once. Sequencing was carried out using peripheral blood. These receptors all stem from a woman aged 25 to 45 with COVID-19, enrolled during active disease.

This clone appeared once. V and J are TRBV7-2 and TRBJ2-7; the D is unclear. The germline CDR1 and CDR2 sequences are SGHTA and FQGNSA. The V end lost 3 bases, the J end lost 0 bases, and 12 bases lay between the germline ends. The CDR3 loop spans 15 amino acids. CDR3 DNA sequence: TGTGCCAGCAGCTTTAGCTCCTCACTCTCCTACGAGCAGTACTTC. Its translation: CASSFSSSLSYEQYF.

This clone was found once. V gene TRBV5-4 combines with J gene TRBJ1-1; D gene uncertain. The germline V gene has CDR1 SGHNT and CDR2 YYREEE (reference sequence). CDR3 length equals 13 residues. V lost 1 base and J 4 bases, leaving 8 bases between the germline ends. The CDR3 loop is CASSLRGFTEAFF. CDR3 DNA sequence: TGTGCCAGCAGCTTGCGAGGGTTCACTGAAGCTTTCTTT.

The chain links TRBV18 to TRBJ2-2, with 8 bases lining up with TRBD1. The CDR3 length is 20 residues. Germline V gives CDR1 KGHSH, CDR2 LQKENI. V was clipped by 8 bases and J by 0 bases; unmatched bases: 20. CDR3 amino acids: CASITETSPPGQANTGELFF. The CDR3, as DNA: TGTGCCAGCATCACGGAAACTTCACCCCCGGGACAGGCGAACACCGGGGAGCTGTTTTTT.

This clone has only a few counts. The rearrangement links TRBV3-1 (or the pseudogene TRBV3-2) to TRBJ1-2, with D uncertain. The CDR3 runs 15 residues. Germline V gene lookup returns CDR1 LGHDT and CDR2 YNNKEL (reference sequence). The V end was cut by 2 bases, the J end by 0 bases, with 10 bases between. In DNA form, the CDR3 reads TGTGCCAGCAGCCAATACGACACAGCTAACTATGGCTACACCTTC. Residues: CASSQYDTANYGYTF.

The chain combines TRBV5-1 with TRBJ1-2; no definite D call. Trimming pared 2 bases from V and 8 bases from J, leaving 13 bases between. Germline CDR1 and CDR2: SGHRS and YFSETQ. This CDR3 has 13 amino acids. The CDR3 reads CASSLVQDGGYTF. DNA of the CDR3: TGCGCCAGCAGCTTAGTGCAGGATGGAGGCTACACCTTC.

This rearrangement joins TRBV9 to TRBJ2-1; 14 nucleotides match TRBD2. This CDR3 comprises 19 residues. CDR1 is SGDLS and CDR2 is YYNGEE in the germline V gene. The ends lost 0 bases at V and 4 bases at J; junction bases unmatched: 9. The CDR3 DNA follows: TGTGCCAGCAGCGTAGCTACGACTAGCGGGGGGGCCGATTACAATGAGCAGTTCTTC. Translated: CASSVATTSGGADYNEQFF.

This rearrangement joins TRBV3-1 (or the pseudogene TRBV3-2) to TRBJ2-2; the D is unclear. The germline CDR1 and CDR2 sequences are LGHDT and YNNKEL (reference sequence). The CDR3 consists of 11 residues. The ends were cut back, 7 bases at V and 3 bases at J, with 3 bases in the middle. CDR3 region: CASTHTGELFF. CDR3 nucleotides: TGTGCCAGCACTCACACCGGGGAGCTGTTTTTT.

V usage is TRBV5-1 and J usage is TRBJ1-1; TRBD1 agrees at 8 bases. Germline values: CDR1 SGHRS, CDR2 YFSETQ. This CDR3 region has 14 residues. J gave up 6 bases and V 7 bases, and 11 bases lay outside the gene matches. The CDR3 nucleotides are TGCGCCAGCTCCTGGACAGGGCAGTTGGCTGAAGCTTTCTTT. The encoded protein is CASSWTGQLAEAFF.

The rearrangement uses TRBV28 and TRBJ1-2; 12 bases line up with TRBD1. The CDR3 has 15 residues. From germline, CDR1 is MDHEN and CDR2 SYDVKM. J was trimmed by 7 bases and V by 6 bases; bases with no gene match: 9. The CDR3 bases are TGTGCCAGCAGCCGCCGGGACAGGGGGCGAGGTGGCTACACCTTC. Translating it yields CASSRRDRGRGGYTF.

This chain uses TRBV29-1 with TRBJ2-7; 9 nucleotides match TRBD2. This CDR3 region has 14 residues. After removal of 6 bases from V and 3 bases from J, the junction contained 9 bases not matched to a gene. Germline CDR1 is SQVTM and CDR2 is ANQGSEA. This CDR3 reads CSVVTSGPDYEQYF. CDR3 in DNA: TGCAGCGTGGTAACTAGCGGGCCCGACTACGAGCAGTACTTC.

CDR3 DNA: TGTGCCAGCAGCACTCAGGGACAAGCTAATGAAAAACTGTTTTTT. Protein: CASSTQGQANEKLFF. The J gene is TRBJ1-4, the V gene TRBV9; a weak D match, TRBD1 (6 bases). Germline CDR1 SGDLS, CDR2 YYNGEE. The CDR3 has 15 residues. The V end was cut by 4 bases, the J end by 3 bases, with 13 bases between.

This CDR3 is CASSLRWQGVNQPQHF. In DNA form, the CDR3 reads TGTGCCAGCAGCTTAAGGTGGCAAGGGGTCAATCAGCCCCAGCATTTT. V usage is TRBV7-8 and J usage is TRBJ1-5; D is perhaps TRBD1 (5 bases). Germline loops: CDR1 SGHVS, CDR2 FQNEAQ. V lost 2 bases to trimming and J lost 3 bases, with 14 bases between them. CDR3 size: 16 residues.

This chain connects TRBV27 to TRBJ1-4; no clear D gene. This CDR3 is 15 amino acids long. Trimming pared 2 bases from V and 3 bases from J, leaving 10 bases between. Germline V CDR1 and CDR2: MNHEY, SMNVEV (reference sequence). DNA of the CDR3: TGTGCCAGCAGTTTAGAGGGCAGACCTAATGAAAAACTGTTTTTT. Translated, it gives CASSLEGRPNEKLFF. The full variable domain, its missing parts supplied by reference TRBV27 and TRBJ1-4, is EAQVTQNPRYLITVTGKKLTVTCSQNMNHEYMSWYRQDPGLGLRQIYYSMNVEVTDKGDVPEGYKVSRKEKRNFPLILESPSPNQTSLYFCASSLEGRPNEKLFFGSGTQLSVL.